These T cell receptor beta chains were read from a single sample in a study of molecular identifiers for immune sequencing clone quantification. One entry per CDR3 protein results from TCRdb running MiXCR on the PCR reads. The repertoire holds about 500,000 distinct CDR3 sequences, with roughly 23% as singletons. The sample comprised naive CD8+ T cells from blood, with Jurkat cell RNA spiked in. All receptors come from a human donor in good health. Some libraries in this study had Jurkat cell RNA spiked in. The CDR3 runs from the conserved cysteine through the conserved F or W. A D gene is named only where the DNA matches it firmly. Rows give clone size only sometimes, using once, few, many, or a class for an expanded clone.

clone size | D gene | CDR3 length | J gene | V gene | CDR3 protein | CDR3 DNA
. | TRBD1 | 16 | TRBJ2-5 | TRBV30 | CARSLPKTGGKETQYF | TGTGCCCGGAGTCTCCCCAAGACAGGGGGTAAGGAGACCCAGTACTTC
few | . | 18 | TRBJ1-5 | TRBV6-2/TRBV6-3 | CASSSLWLGDKGDQPQHF | TGTGCCAGCAGCTCGTTATGGCTTGGGGACAAAGGCGATCAGCCCCAGCATTTT
. | . | 15 | TRBJ2-7 | TRBV7-9 | CASSSVIGGFYERYF | TGTGCCAGCAGCTCCGTGATTGGGGGTTTCTACGAGCGGTACTTC
few | TRBD1 | 15 | TRBJ2-7 | TRBV19 | CASSMGQGDPYEQYF | TGTGCCAGTAGTATGGGACAGGGGGATCCCTACGAGCAGTACTTC
many | . | 12 | TRBJ1-1 | TRBV25-1 | CASSDRHTEAFF | TGTGCCAGCAGTGACAGGCACACTGAAGCTTTCTTT
. | . | 15 | TRBJ2-7 | TRBV18 | CVSSAPEGGSYEQYF | TGTGTCAGCTCGGCCCCAGAGGGCGGCTCCTACGAGCAGTACTTC
many | . | 12 | TRBJ2-2 | TRBV30 | CAWEDGTGELFF | TGTGCCTGGGAAGACGGCACCGGGGAGCTGTTTTTT
. | . | 14 | TRBJ1-4 | TRBV12-3/TRBV12-4 | CASSLSDGLEKLFF | TGTGCCAGCAGTTTATCCGACGGACTTGAAAAACTGTTTTTT
few | TRBD1 | 15 | TRBJ2-7 | TRBV4-1 | CASSQAQGATYEQYF | TGCGCCAGCAGCCAAGCCCAGGGGGCCACCTACGAGCAGTACTTC
many | TRBD1 | 14 | TRBJ2-5 | TRBV30 | CAWSAGQGQETQYF | TGTGCCTGGAGTGCCGGACAGGGGCAAGAGACCCAGTACTTC
many | . | 14 | TRBJ1-1 | TRBV7-8 | CASSLAGRHTEAFF | TGTGCCAGCAGCTTAGCCGGGCGACACACTGAAGCTTTCTTT
many | TRBD1 | 13 | TRBJ2-7 | TRBV11-2 | CASSSGQGTEQYF | TGTGCCAGCAGCTCGGGACAGGGGACCGAGCAGTACTTC
. | TRBD1 | 18 | TRBJ2-3 | TRBV4-3 | CASSQDPGLTGVPDTQYF | TGCGCCAGCAGCCAAGATCCCGGGCTCACAGGGGTGCCAGATACGCAGTATTTT
many | . | 17 | TRBJ2-3 | TRBV9 | CASSPGATTVGTDTQYF | TGTGCCAGCAGTCCGGGAGCGACGACGGTCGGCACAGATACGCAGTATTTT
. | TRBD1 | 16 | TRBJ1-1 | TRBV10-2 | CASRRDREVGNTEAFF | TGCGCCAGCAGACGGGACAGGGAGGTTGGGAACACTGAAGCTTTCTTT
few | . | 17 | TRBJ1-5 | TRBV19 | CASSGAPGIDSNQPQHF | TGTGCCAGTAGTGGCGCCCCAGGGATCGATAGCAATCAGCCCCAGCATTTT
. | TRBD2 | 15 | TRBJ2-3 | TRBV4-1 | CASSPRAAGGGTQYF | TGCGCCAGCAGCCCTCGCGCCGCGGGAGGCGGTACGCAGTATTTT
many | . | 15 | TRBJ2-7 | TRBV4-3 | CASSQDIQGRDEQYF | TGCGCCAGCAGCCAAGATATCCAGGGTAGGGACGAGCAGTACTTC
. | TRBD2 | 17 | TRBJ2-1 | TRBV29-1 | CSGTSGRSGSSGNEQFF | TGCAGCGGGACTAGCGGGCGATCTGGATCTTCCGGCAATGAGCAGTTCTTC
. | . | 15 | TRBJ2-2 | TRBV29-1 | CSVDSEGWGTGELFF | TGCAGCGTTGATTCGGAGGGTTGGGGAACCGGGGAGCTGTTTTTT
. | . | 14 | TRBJ2-5 | TRBV5-6 | CASSPGLALGTQYF | TGTGCCAGCAGCCCGGGCCTAGCCCTGGGGACCCAGTACTTC
. | . | 13 | TRBJ2-2 | TRBV9 | CASREQNTGELFF | TGTGCCAGCAGGGAACAAAACACCGGGGAGCTGTTTTTT
few | TRBD1 | 19 | TRBJ1-5 | TRBV18 | CASSPPEGQAHYSNQPQHF | TGTGCCAGCTCACCACCGGAGGGACAGGCACACTATAGCAATCAGCCCCAGCATTTT
few | . | 15 | TRBJ2-1 | TRBV6-2/TRBV6-3 | CASSYHETGYNEQFF | TGTGCCAGCAGTTACCACGAGACAGGATACAATGAGCAGTTCTTC
. | . | 16 | TRBJ2-3 | TRBV9 | CASSQLAASNTDTQYF | TGTGCCAGCAGTCAATTAGCGGCAAGTAACACAGATACGCAGTATTTT
few | . | 16 | TRBJ1-3 | TRBV3-1 | CASSQDPTDSGNTIYF | TGTGCCAGCAGCCAAGACCCGACAGACTCTGGAAACACCATATATTTT
. | TRBD2 | 15 | TRBJ2-7 | TRBV12-3/TRBV12-4 | CASRISGSQSYEQYF | TGTGCCAGCAGGATTAGCGGGAGTCAGTCCTACGAGCAGTACTTC
. | . | 15 | TRBJ2-7 | TRBV14 | CASSQAGSLSYEQYF | TGTGCCAGCAGCCAAGCCGGGTCGCTCTCCTACGAGCAGTACTTC
many | TRBD2 | 15 | TRBJ2-1 | TRBV20-1 | CSAATGTSGVNEQFF | TGCAGTGCTGCCACCGGGACTAGCGGGGTTAATGAGCAGTTCTTC
. | TRBD1 | 14 | TRBJ2-1 | TRBV30 | CARKETGTYNEQFF | TGTGCCCGAAAGGAGACAGGGACCTACAATGAGCAGTTCTTC
many | . | 15 | TRBJ1-4 | TRBV9 | CASSVAGVTNEKLFF | TGTGCCAGCAGCGTAGCAGGGGTTACTAATGAAAAACTGTTTTTT
. | . | 14 | TRBJ1-4 | TRBV6-6 | CASTSGARNEKLFF | TGTGCCAGCACCTCGGGAGCTCGTAATGAAAAACTGTTTTTT
few | . | 14 | TRBJ2-7 | TRBV6-5 | CASSYTSEGYEQYF | TGTGCCAGCAGTTACACCTCGGAAGGGTACGAGCAGTACTTC
many | . | 15 | TRBJ2-7 | TRBV4-1 | CASSQEAGGTYEQYF | TGCGCCAGCAGCCAAGAGGCAGGGGGGACCTACGAGCAGTACTTC
. | . | 14 | TRBJ1-3 | TRBV11-2 | CASRGISSGNTIYF | TGTGCCAGCAGGGGAATAAGCTCTGGAAACACCATATATTTT
few | . | 15 | TRBJ2-5 | TRBV12-3/TRBV12-4 | CASSLVGLGQETQYF | TGTGCCAGCAGTTTAGTGGGTCTCGGTCAAGAGACCCAGTACTTC
many | . | 13 | TRBJ2-7 | TRBV27 | CASSLKEAYEQYF | TGTGCCAGCAGTTTAAAGGAGGCCTACGAGCAGTACTTC
many | . | 14 | TRBJ2-5 | TRBV12-3/TRBV12-4 | CASSAILYQETQYF | TGTGCCAGCAGTGCAATATTGTACCAAGAGACCCAGTACTTC
many | . | 16 | TRBJ1-1 | TRBV7-9 | CASSLGNTGKNTEAFF | TGTGCCAGCAGCTTAGGTAATACGGGAAAGAACACTGAAGCTTTCTTT
. | TRBD2 | 16 | TRBJ2-3 | TRBV6-5 | CASSSQLAGGPDTQYF | TGTGCCAGCAGTTCCCAACTAGCGGGGGGTCCAGATACGCAGTATTTT
few | . | 20 | TRBJ2-3 | TRBV6-2/TRBV6-3 | CASSYVASAITDFLTDTQYF | TGTGCCAGCAGTTACGTTGCTAGCGCGATTACCGATTTCCTCACAGATACGCAGTATTTT
. | TRBD1 | 15 | TRBJ1-5 | TRBV19 | CASSIGQGAHQPQHF | TGTGCCAGTAGTATTGGACAGGGGGCGCATCAGCCCCAGCATTTT
many | . | 12 | TRBJ1-1 | TRBV28 | CASRTSYTEAFF | TGTGCCAGCAGGACCAGTTACACTGAAGCTTTCTTT
. | . | 16 | TRBJ2-7 | TRBV4-1 | CASSQVPTSSPSEQYF | TGCGCCAGCAGCCAAGTCCCGACATCTTCCCCCAGCGAGCAGTACTTC
. | TRBD1 | 15 | TRBJ2-2 | TRBV19 | CAGRLPGTATGELFF | TGTGCCGGTCGATTACCCGGGACAGCCACCGGGGAGCTGTTTTTT
many | . | 16 | TRBJ2-1 | TRBV12-3/TRBV12-4 | CASSPEIGGAGDEQFF | TGTGCCAGCAGTCCCGAAATTGGGGGCGCGGGAGATGAGCAGTTCTTC
few | TRBD2 | 18 | TRBJ2-3 | TRBV11-2 | CASSLVTSGGLITDTQYF | TGTGCCAGCAGCTTAGTAACTAGCGGGGGGTTAATCACAGATACGCAGTATTTT
few | . | 16 | TRBJ2-5 | TRBV7-8 | CASSLAYRESRETQYF | TGTGCCAGCAGCTTAGCATACAGGGAATCCCGAGAGACCCAGTACTTC
. | . | 13 | TRBJ2-2 | TRBV20-1 | CSTRDWGTGELFF | TGCAGTACTAGAGACTGGGGGACCGGGGAGCTGTTTTTT
few | TRBD2 | 17 | TRBJ2-1 | TRBV20-1 | CSARDHVTSGIWNEQFF | TGCAGTGCTAGAGATCATGTCACTAGCGGGATCTGGAATGAGCAGTTCTTC
. | TRBD2 | 18 | TRBJ2-1 | TRBV27 | CASSLTGTSGGPDNEQFF | TGTGCCAGCAGTTTGACCGGGACTAGCGGGGGGCCAGACAATGAGCAGTTCTTC
many | TRBD2 | 15 | TRBJ2-5 | TRBV9 | CASSEGLAGVETQYF | TGTGCCAGCAGCGAAGGACTAGCGGGAGTAGAGACCCAGTACTTC
many | TRBD1 | 15 | TRBJ2-7 | TRBV5-1 | CASSFSRDRPYEQYF | TGCGCCAGCAGCTTCTCCCGGGACAGACCCTACGAGCAGTACTTC
. | . | 15 | TRBJ2-7 | TRBV19 | CASSMSTGLPYEQYF | TGTGCCAGTAGTATGTCCACAGGACTACCCTACGAGCAGTACTTC
few | TRBD1 | 13 | TRBJ2-7 | TRBV20-1 | CGARGTGNYEQYF | TGCGGTGCTAGAGGGACAGGGAACTACGAGCAGTACTTC
few | TRBD2 | 16 | TRBJ2-3 | TRBV23-1 | CASSQSDSGDTDTQYF | TGCGCCAGCAGTCAATCGGATAGCGGGGATACAGATACGCAGTATTTT
few | . | 16 | TRBJ1-5 | TRBV7-9 | CASSFQGLGGSQPQHF | TGTGCCAGCAGCTTCCAGGGACTCGGTGGCAGTCAGCCCCAGCATTTT